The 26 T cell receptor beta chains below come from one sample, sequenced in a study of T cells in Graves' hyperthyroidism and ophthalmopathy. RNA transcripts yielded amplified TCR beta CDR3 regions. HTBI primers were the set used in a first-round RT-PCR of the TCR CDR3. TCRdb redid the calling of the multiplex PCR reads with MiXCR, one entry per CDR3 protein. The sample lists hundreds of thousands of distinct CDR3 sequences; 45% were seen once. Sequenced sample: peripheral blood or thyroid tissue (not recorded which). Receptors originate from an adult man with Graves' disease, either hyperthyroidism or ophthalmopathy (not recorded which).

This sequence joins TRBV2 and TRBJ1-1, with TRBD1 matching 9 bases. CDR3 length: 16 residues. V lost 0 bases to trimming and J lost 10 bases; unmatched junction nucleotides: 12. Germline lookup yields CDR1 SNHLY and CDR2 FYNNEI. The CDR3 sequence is CASSEAGGTGLKGAFF. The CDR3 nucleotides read TGTGCCAGCAGTGAAGCCGGTGGGACAGGGTTAAAGGGAGCTTTCTTT.

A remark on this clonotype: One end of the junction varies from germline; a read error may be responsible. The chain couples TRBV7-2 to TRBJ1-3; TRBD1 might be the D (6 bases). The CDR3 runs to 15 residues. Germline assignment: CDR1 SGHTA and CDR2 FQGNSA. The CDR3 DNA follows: TGTGCCAGCAGTTTAGTGGGGGCGCCCGGAAACACCATATATTTT. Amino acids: CASSLVGAPGNTIYF.

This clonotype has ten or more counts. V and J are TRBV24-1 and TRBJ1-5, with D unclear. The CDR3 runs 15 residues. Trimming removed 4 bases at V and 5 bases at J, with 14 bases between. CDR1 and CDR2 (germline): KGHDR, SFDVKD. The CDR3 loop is CATSDAGSWDQPQHF. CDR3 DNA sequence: TGTGCCACCAGTGACGCGGGGAGTTGGGATCAGCCCCAGCATTTT.

The CDR3 is CASSRSGNQETQYF. The CDR3 region has the DNA TGCGCCAGCAGCCGGAGCGGGAACCAAGAGACCCAGTACTTC. This rearrangement joins TRBV5-1 to TRBJ2-5; 7 bases are shared with TRBD2. Unmatched junction bases numbered 3, after V lost 4 bases and J lost 0 bases. The CDR3 consists of 14 residues. Germline V gives CDR1 SGHRS, CDR2 YFSETQ. Combining the CDR3 with reference TRBV5-1 and TRBJ2-5 gives the whole variable domain KAGVTQTPRYLIKTRGQQVTLSCSPISGHRSVSWYQQTPGQGLQFLFEYFSETQRNKGNFPGRFSGRQFSNSRSEMNVSTLELGDSALYLCASSRSGNQETQYFGPGTRLLVL.

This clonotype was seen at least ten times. The CDR3 nucleotides read TGTGCCATCAGACTCACAGGAATCTCTGGAAACACCATATATTTT. Protein: CAIRLTGISGNTIYF. V and J are TRBV10-3 and TRBJ1-3; D possibly corresponds to TRBD1 (5 bases). This CDR3 has 15 residues. The V end lost 6 bases, the J end lost 0 bases, and 12 bases lay between the germline ends. Germline V gene lookup returns CDR1 ENHRY and CDR2 SYGVKD.

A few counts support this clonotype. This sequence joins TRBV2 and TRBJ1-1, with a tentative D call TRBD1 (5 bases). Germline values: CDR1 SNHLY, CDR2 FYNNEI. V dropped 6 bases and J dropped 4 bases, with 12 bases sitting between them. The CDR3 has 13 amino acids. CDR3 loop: CASSPDISTEAFF. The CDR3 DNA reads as TGTGCCAGCAGCCCGGACATTTCCACTGAAGCTTTCTTT.

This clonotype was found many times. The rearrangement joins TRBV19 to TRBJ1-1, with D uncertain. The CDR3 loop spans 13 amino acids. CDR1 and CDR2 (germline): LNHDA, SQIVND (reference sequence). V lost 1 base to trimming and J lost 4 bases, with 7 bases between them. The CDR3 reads CASSIAVGTEAFF. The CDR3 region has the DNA TGTGCCAGTAGTATAGCGGTTGGCACTGAAGCTTTCTTT.

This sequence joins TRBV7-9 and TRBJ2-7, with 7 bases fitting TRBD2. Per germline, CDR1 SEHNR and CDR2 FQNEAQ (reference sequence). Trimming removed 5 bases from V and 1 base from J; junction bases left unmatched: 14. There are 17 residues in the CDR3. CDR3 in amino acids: CASSQDLRGRRSYEQYF. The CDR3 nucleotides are TGTGCCAGCAGCCAAGATCTTCGCGGGAGAAGGTCCTACGAGCAGTACTTC.

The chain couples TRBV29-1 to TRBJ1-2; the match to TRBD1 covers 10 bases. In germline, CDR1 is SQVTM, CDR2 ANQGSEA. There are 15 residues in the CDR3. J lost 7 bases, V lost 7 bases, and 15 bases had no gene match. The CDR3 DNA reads TGCAGCGCCTCACAGACAAGGACAGGGGGTGGTGGCTACACCTTC. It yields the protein CSASQTRTGGGGYTF.

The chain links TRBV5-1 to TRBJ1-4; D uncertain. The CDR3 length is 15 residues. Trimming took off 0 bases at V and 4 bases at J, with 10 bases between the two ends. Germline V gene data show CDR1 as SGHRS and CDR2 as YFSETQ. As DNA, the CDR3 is TGCGCCAGCAGCTTGGCCGTAGGAAATAATGAAAAACTGTTTTTT. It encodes CASSLAVGNNEKLFF.

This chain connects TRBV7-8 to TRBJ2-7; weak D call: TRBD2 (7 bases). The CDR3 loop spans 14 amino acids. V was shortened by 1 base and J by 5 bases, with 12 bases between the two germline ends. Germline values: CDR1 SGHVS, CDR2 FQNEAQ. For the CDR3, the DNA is TGTGCCAGCAGCTTAGGGGGGGGGCTTAACGAGCAGTACTTC. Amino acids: CASSLGGGLNEQYF.

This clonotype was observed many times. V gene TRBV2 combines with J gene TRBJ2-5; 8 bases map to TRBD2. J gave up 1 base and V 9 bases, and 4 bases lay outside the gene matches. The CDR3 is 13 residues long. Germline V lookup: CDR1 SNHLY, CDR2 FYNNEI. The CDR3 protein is CASSGDPQETQYF. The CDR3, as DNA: TGTGCCAGTAGCGGGGACCCCCAAGAGACCCAGTACTTC.

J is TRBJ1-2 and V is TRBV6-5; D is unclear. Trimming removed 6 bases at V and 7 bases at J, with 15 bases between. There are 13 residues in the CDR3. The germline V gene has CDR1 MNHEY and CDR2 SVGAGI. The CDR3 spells CASSPLGWGGYTF. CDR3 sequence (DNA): TGTGCCAGCAGCCCCCTGGGGTGGGGTGGCTACACCTTC.

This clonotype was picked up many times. In DNA form, the CDR3 reads TGCAGCGTTGACGCAGGGACGAACTACGAGCAGTACTTC. This translates into CSVDAGTNYEQYF. The chain recombines TRBV29-1 with TRBJ2-7; possibly TRBD1 or TRBD2 for D (5 bases each). Trimming left V 3 bases short and J 3 bases short, with 12 bases between. The CDR3 is 13 amino acids. Germline CDR1 is SQVTM and CDR2 is ANQGSEA.

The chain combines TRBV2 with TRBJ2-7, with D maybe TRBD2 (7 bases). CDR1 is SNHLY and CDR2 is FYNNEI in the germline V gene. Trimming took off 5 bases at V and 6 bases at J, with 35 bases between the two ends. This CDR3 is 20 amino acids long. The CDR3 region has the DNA TGTGCCAGCAGTTACCTCTCCTCTGTAGGAGTTGGGGGGGGCACCACCGAGCAGTACTTC. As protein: CASSYLSSVGVGGGTTEQYF. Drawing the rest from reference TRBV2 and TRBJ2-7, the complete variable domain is EPEVTQTPSHQVTQMGQEVILRCVPISNHLYFYWYRQILGQKVEFLVSFYNNEISEKSEIFDDQFSVERPDGSNFTLKIRSTKLEDSAMYFCASSYLSSVGVGGGTTEQYFGPGTRLTVT.

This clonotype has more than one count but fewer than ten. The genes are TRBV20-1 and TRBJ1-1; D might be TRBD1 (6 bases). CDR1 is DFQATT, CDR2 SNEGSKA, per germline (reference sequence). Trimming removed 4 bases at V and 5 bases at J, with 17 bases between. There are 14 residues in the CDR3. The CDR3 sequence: CSATLIRGRTEAFF. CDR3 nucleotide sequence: TGCAGTGCTACCCTAATCAGGGGTAGAACTGAAGCTTTCTTT.

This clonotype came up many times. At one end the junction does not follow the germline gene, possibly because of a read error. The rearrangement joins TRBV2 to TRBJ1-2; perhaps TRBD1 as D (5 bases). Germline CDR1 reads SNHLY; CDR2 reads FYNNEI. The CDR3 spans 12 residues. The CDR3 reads CASREGVYGYTF. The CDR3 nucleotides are TGTGCCAGCAGAGAAGGGGTCTATGGCTACACCTTC.

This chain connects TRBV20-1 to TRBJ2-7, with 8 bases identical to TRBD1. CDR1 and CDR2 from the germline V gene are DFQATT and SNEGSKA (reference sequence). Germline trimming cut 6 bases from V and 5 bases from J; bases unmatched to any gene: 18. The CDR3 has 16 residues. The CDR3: CSASGVVGQGIHEQYF. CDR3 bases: TGCAGTGCCTCGGGGGTTGTCGGACAGGGTATACACGAGCAGTACTTC.

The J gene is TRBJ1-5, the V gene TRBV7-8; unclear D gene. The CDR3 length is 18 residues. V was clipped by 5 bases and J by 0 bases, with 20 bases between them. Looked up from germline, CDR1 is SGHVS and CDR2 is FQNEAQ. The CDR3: CASSRTGRGKNSNQPQHF. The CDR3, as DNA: TGTGCCAGCAGCCGAACCGGACGCGGGAAGAATAGCAATCAGCCCCAGCATTTT.

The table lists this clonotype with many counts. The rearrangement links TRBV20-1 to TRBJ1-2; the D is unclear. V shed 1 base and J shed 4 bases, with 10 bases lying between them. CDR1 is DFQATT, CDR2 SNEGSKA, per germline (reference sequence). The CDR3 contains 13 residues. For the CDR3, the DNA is TGCAGTGCTAGAGCAGGCGGCACCTATGGCTACACCTTC. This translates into CSARAGGTYGYTF.

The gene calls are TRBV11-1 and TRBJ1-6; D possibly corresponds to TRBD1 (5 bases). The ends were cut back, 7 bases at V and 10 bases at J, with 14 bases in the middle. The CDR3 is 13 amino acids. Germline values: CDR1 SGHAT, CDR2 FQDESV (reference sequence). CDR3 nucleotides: TGTGCCAGCACCGGGGGAAACGACTCACCCCTCCACTTT. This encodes CASTGGNDSPLHF. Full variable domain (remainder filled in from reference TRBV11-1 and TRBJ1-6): EAEVAQSPRYKITEKSQAVAFWCDPISGHATLYWYRQILGQGPELLVQFQDESVVDDSQLPKDRFSAERLKGVDSTLKIQPAELGDSAMYLCASTGGNDSPLHFGNGTRLTVT.

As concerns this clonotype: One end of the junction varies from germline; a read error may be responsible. The chain's CDR3 is CSVGTGRGAAF. For the CDR3, the DNA is TGCAGCGTAGGGACGGGCAGGGGGGCCGCCTTC. The rearrangement links TRBV29-1 to TRBJ2-5; TRBD1 might be the D (7 bases). This CDR3 contains 11 residues. Germline V gene lookup returns CDR1 SQVTM and CDR2 ANQGSEA.

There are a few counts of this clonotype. The CDR3 region has the DNA TGCAGTGCCGGATCTAGCGGGGGGACCTACGAGCAGTACTTC. Encoded protein: CSAGSSGGTYEQYF. The chain employs TRBV20-1 and TRBJ2-7; 11 nucleotides match TRBD2. The CDR3 runs 14 residues. Germline CDR1 is DFQATT and CDR2 is SNEGSKA (reference sequence). Trimming removed 6 bases from V and 2 bases from J; junction bases left unmatched: 6.

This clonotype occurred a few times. The CDR3 coding sequence is TGTGCCAGCAGCTCCTCAGCGGGACAGAAAGAGACCCAGTACTTC. Its protein product is CASSSSAGQKETQYF. The rearrangement links TRBV7-6 to TRBJ2-5; TRBD1 or TRBD2 may be the D gene (7 bases each). The CDR3 contains 15 residues. The V gene's germline CDR1 is SGHVS and CDR2 FNYEAQ. V was clipped by 4 bases and J by 3 bases, with 15 bases between them.

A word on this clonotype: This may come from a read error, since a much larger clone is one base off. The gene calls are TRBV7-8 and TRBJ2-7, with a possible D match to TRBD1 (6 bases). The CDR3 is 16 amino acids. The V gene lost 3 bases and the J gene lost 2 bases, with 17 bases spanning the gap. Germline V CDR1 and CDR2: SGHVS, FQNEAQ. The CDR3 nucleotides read TGTGCCAGCAGCTTGACCGCCGGGACACCTACCTACGAGCAGTACTTC. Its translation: CASSLTAGTPTYEQYF.

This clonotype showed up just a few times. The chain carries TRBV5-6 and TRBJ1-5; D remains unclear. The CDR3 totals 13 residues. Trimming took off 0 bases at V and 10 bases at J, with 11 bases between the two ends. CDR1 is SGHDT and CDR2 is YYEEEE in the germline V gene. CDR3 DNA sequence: TGTGCCAGCAGCTTGGGACGACTCGGACCCCAGCATTTT. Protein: CASSLGRLGPQHF.